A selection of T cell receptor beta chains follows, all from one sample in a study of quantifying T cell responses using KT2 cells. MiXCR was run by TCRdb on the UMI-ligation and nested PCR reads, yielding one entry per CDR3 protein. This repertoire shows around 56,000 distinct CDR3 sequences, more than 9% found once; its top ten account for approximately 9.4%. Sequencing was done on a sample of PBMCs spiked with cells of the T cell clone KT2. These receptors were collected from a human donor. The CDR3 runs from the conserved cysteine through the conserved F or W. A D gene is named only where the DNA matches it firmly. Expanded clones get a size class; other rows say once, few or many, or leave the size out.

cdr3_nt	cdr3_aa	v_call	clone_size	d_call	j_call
TGTGCCAGCAGTGGAACAGGGGAACGGCACGAAAAACTGTTTTTT	CASSGTGERHEKLFF	TRBV25-1	few	TRBD1	TRBJ1-4
TGTGCCAGCAGTGGGACTAGCGGGCCTAGCACAGATACGCAGTATTTT	CASSGTSGPSTDTQYF	TRBV2	.	TRBD2	TRBJ2-3
TGTGCCAGCAGTGACTCGACCTCTGGGAATAATGAGCAGTTCTTC	CASSDSTSGNNEQFF	TRBV6-4	many	.	TRBJ2-1
TGTGCCTGCCGGGGGGGGAGCTATGGCTACACCTTC	CACRGGSYGYTF	TRBV6-5	many	.	TRBJ1-2
TGTGCCACCAGCAGGGACAGGGGGGGGAACACTGAAGCTTTCTTT	CATSRDRGGNTEAFF	TRBV15	.	TRBD1	TRBJ1-1
TGCGCCAGCAGCCAAGAAAGGGACCCTCAGCCCCAGCATTTT	CASSQERDPQPQHF	TRBV4-1	many	.	TRBJ1-5
TGTGCCAGCAGTTTAGAGGCAGGGGGCAACTATGGCTACACCTTC	CASSLEAGGNYGYTF	TRBV28	.	TRBD1	TRBJ1-2
TGCAGTGCTAGGGGTCCTCAACGCACAGATACGCAGTATTTT	CSARGPQRTDTQYF	TRBV20-1	.	.	TRBJ2-3
TGTGCCAGCAGCCAAGAGGTGGAATCGAAGCCTTTCTTT	CASSQEVESKPFF	TRBV4-2	few	.	TRBJ1-1
TGTGCCAGCAGTTACGTTTCCGGCACAGATACGCAGTATTTT	CASSYVSGTDTQYF	TRBV6-2/TRBV6-3	few	.	TRBJ2-3
TGTGCCAGCAGTTTAGGCAGAGCTGGAAACACCATATATTTT	CASSLGRAGNTIYF	TRBV12-3/TRBV12-4	few	.	TRBJ1-3
TGTGCCAGCAGCCGAAAAAAAGAGTATGGCTACACCTTC	CASSRKKEYGYTF	TRBV7-6	.	.	TRBJ1-2
TGTGCTAGTGGTTTGGTACTGGGTTGGTCTGCGGGAGGGGAGAGGGAAAACATTCAGTACTTC	CASGLVLGWSAGGERENIQYF	TRBV12-5	.	TRBD2	TRBJ2-4
TGTGCCAGTAGTGCCCAGGGGGCGACAGATACGCAGTATTTT	CASSAQGATDTQYF	TRBV19	few	TRBD1	TRBJ2-3
TGTGCCAGCAGCCAGTCGACTAGCGGGAGTCTGCTAAATGAGCAGTTCTTC	CASSQSTSGSLLNEQFF	TRBV3-1	few	TRBD2	TRBJ2-1
TGTGCCAGCAGCCATCGGACTAGCGGGTCTTCCGCAGATACGCAGTATTTT	CASSHRTSGSSADTQYF	TRBV7-9	many	TRBD2	TRBJ2-3
TGTGCCAGCAGTTTTGGCACTAGCCTTCTAGAGACCCAGTACTTC	CASSFGTSLLETQYF	TRBV12-3/TRBV12-4	few	.	TRBJ2-5
TGCGCCAGCAGCCACATGGGGCACGTGGACACTGAAGCTTTCTTT	CASSHMGHVDTEAFF	TRBV4-3	many	.	TRBJ1-1
TGTGCCAGCAGTTCCCAACTAGCGGGGACCGGGGAGCTGTTTTTT	CASSSQLAGTGELFF	TRBV12-3/TRBV12-4	.	TRBD2	TRBJ2-2
TGTGCCACCAGCAGAGATCAAGAGAGAAGCTCCTATAATTCACCCCTCCACTTT	CATSRDQERSSYNSPLHF	TRBV15	few	.	TRBJ1-6
TGCGCCAGCAGCCCCGCAGGACAGGGGGTAAATGAGCAGTTCTTC	CASSPAGQGVNEQFF	TRBV5-1	few	TRBD1	TRBJ2-1
TGCGTACTCAGCGGGAGGGCCACAGATACGCAGTATTTT	CVLSGRATDTQYF	TRBV29-1	.	TRBD2	TRBJ2-3
TGTGCCGTCAAAGGGACTATCAGCGGTCGCGAGCAGTACTTC	CAVKGTISGREQYF	TRBV2	.	TRBD2	TRBJ2-7
TGTGCCAGCAGCCGTACCTTGAACACTGAAGCTTTCTTT	CASSRTLNTEAFF	TRBV6-5	.	.	TRBJ1-1
TGTGCCAGCTCACCACGGCAGGGAATGAACACCGGGGAGCTGTTTTTT	CASSPRQGMNTGELFF	TRBV18	.	.	TRBJ2-2
TGCGCCAGCAGCTTGGGGCTGAAAACTGAAGCTTTCTTT	CASSLGLKTEAFF	TRBV5-1	.	.	TRBJ1-1
TGTGCCAGCAGTTACTCGATTTTCAGCAAACAAGAGACCCAGTACTTC	CASSYSIFSKQETQYF	TRBV6-5	.	.	TRBJ2-5
TGTGCCAGCAGGCTAGCGGTCCGAAACAATGAGCAGTTCTTC	CASRLAVRNNEQFF	TRBV12-3/TRBV12-4	.	TRBD2	TRBJ2-1
TGTGCCAGCACTTCCACAGGGGGCGTGAACACTGAAGCTTTCTTT	CASTSTGGVNTEAFF	TRBV12-3/TRBV12-4	.	TRBD1	TRBJ1-1
TGCAGCGTGACCTTCCCGGGGGGGGATTGGGAGACCCAGTACTTC	CSVTFPGGDWETQYF	TRBV29-1	.	TRBD2	TRBJ2-5
TGTGCCAGCATGGACAGAGAGAACACTGAAGCTTTCTTT	CASMDRENTEAFF	TRBV25-1	many	.	TRBJ1-1
TGTGCCAGCAGCGTAATGTCAGACCGTTATAATTCACCCCTCCACTTT	CASSVMSDRYNSPLHF	TRBV9	few	.	TRBJ1-6
TGTGCCAGCAGCGTGAGAAGCGGGAGCGGTTTCACCGGGGAGCTGTTTTTT	CASSVRSGSGFTGELFF	TRBV9	.	TRBD2	TRBJ2-2
TGCGCCAGCAGCTTGACTAGCGGGGGGACCACAGATACGCAGTATTTT	CASSLTSGGTTDTQYF	TRBV5-1	few	TRBD2	TRBJ2-3
TGTGCCAGCAGCTCCCGGCGGACAGGGTCATACGAGCAGTACTTC	CASSSRRTGSYEQYF	TRBV7-9	.	TRBD1	TRBJ2-7
TGCAGTGCTAAGACAGGGGGGGATTATAGCAATCAGCCCCAGCATTTT	CSAKTGGDYSNQPQHF	TRBV20-1	few	TRBD1	TRBJ1-5
TGTGCCAGCAGTGCGACAGGGGATCAGCCCCAGCATTTT	CASSATGDQPQHF	TRBV2	.	TRBD1	TRBJ1-5
TGTGCCAGCAGTAGGACAGGGGGCAATCGCTTCGAGCAGTACTTC	CASSRTGGNRFEQYF	TRBV27	few	TRBD1	TRBJ2-7
TGTGCCAGCAGCCGCGGGCTTGCCTACGAGCAGTACTTC	CASSRGLAYEQYF	TRBV3-1	many	.	TRBJ2-7
TGTGCCATCAGTGATTCTGCAGGGCCTTACGAGCAGTACTTC	CAISDSAGPYEQYF	TRBV10-3	.	.	TRBJ2-7
TGTGCCAGCAGCTCCTCTATTGGACGCCTTTTCACAGATACGCAGTATTTT	CASSSSIGRLFTDTQYF	TRBV5-5	.	.	TRBJ2-3